This T cell receptor (beta chain) derives from a study of T cells expressing NK-cell markers. Reanalyzing the 5' RACE reads, TCRdb keeps one entry per CDR3 protein, without DNA. Its clone listing holds roughly 160,000 distinct CDR3 sequences. The germline gives CDR1 SGDLS, CDR2 YYNGEE. This CDR3 is 15 amino acids long. The chain uses TRBV9 and TRBJ2-7; the TRBD2 assignment by TCRdb is unverifiable without DNA. The receptor's source is a woman between 18 and 75 years old in good health. The source material was blood T cells: a sorted CD56 or NKG2C T cell subset, CD4+ or CD8+ T cells, or bulk PBMC T cells (not recorded which). The CDR3 sequence: CASSFGLAEPYEQYF.